The clone carrying this T cell receptor beta chain has only a few counts. Its cognate antigen is unknown. Within the sample, other DNA sequences also encode this same CDR3. This specimen belongs to a study of T cell responses to AZD1222 COVID-19 vaccine. Study summary: Doses given second, at about 4 or about 12 weeks, were pooled. The study, taken as a whole, reports: The CD4 TCRs associated with vaccination extended across spike and predominated at 160-218 and 743-854.

Measured with immunoSEQ multiplex PCR; TCRdb has only the in-frame clones, and not every one. Of about 160,000 clones listed, more than 70% are singletons. Germline values: CDR1 MNHEY, CDR2 SMNVEV (reference sequence). The V end lost 2 bases, the J end lost 8 bases, and 7 bases lay between the germline ends. The CDR3 consists of 13 residues. This sequence originates from an adult in good health. The sample in question was peripheral blood, obtained on day 0 of AZD1222 vaccination. The gene calls are TRBV27 and TRBJ1-6; D is uncertain. In DNA, the CDR3 is TGTGCCAGCAGTTTAAGTAGAGATTCACCCCTCCACTTT. Its translation is CASSLSRDSPLHF.